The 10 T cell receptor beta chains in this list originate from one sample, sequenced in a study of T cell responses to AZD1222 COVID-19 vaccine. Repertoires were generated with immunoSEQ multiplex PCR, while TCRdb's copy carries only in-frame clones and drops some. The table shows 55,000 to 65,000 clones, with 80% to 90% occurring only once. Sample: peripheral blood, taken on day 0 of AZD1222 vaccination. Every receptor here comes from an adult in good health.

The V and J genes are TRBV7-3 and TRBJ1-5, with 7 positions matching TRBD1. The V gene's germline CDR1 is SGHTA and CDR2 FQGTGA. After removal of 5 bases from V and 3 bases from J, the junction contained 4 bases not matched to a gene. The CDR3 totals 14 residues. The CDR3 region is CASSKTGANQPQHF. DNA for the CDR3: TGTGCCAGCAGCAAAACAGGGGCCAATCAGCCCCAGCATTTT.

The CDR3 DNA follows: TGTGCCAGTAGTTTCCGACAGGGGAATCAGCCCCAGCATTTT. Translated, it gives CASSFRQGNQPQHF. The chain has TRBV19 and TRBJ1-5, with TRBD1 matching over 8 bases. CDR1 and CDR2 (germline): LNHDA, SQIVND (reference sequence). The CDR3 length is 14 residues. V dropped 5 bases and J dropped 4; count of bases not matched to a gene: 4.

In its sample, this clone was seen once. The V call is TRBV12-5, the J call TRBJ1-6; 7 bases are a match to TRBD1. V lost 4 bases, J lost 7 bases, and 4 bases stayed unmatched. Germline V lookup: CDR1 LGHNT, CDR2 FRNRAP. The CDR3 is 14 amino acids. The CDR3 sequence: CASGCRTGNSPLHF. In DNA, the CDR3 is TGTGCTAGTGGTTGCCGGACAGGCAATTCACCCCTCCACTTT.

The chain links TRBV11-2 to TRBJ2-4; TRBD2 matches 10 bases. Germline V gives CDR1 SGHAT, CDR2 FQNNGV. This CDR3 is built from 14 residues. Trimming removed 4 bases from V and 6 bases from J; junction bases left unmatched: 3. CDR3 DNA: TGTGCCAGCAGCTCCGGGACTAGCGTAAACATTCAGTACTTC. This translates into CASSSGTSVNIQYF.

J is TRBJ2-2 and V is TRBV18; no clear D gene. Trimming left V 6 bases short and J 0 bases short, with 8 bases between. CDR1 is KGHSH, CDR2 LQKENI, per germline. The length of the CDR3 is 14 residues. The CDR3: CASSSSTNTGELFF. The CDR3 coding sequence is TGTGCCAGCTCCTCCTCTACGAACACCGGGGAGCTGTTTTTT.

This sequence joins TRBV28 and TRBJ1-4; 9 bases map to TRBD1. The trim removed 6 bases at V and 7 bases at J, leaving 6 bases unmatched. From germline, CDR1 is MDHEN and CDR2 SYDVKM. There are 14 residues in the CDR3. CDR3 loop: CASSLDRGGEKLFF. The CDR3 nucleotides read TGTGCCAGCAGCCTGGACAGGGGAGGTGAAAAACTGTTTTTT. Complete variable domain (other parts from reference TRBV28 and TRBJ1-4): DVKVTQSSRYLVKRTGEKVFLECVQDMDHENMFWYRQDPGLGLRLIYFSYDVKMKEKGDIPEGYSVSREKKERFSLILESASTNQTSMYLCASSLDRGGEKLFFGSGTQLSVL.

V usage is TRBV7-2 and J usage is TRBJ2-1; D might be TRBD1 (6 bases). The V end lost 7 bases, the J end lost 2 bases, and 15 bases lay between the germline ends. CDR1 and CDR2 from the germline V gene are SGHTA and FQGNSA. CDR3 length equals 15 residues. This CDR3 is CASTWRQVTYNEQFF. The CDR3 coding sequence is TGTGCCAGCACCTGGAGACAGGTCACCTACAATGAGCAGTTCTTC.

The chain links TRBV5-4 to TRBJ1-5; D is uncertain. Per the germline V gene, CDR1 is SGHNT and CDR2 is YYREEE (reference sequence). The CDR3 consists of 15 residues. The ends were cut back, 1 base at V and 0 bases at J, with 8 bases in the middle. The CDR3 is CASSLSPYSNQPQHF. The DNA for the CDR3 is TGTGCCAGCAGCTTGTCACCATATAGCAATCAGCCCCAGCATTTT.

The CDR3 sequence is CASSPQGISTDTQYF. The CDR3 bases are TGTGCCAGCAGTCCACAGGGGATATCTACAGATACGCAGTATTTT. This sequence joins TRBV2 and TRBJ2-3; 7 bases match TRBD1. V shed 5 bases, J shed 3 bases, and the junction held 8 bases outside the gene matches. The CDR3 covers 15 residues. The V gene's germline CDR1 is SNHLY and CDR2 FYNNEI.

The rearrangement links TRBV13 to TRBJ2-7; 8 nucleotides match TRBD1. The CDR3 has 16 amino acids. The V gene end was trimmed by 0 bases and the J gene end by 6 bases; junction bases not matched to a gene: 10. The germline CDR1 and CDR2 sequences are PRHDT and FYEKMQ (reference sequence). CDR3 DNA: TGTGCCAGCAGCTTAGGGCCCGGGACAGGAGGGCTCGAGCAGTACTTC. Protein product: CASSLGPGTGGLEQYF.